This T cell receptor (beta chain) was sequenced in a study of regulatory T cells in long-lasting Graves disease. In the study overall: Antithyroid drug exposure in newly diagnosed Graves' patients had lasted under 3 months. General observations from the study: With persistent disease, TRBV28, TRBJ1-2 and TRBJ2-5 were the favored segments.

The time point: newly diagnosed GD, antithyroid drugs for less than 3 months. With RNA extracted from PBMCs as input, the TCR library was made. In building TCR beta libraries, iRepertoire HTBI primers were used together with Arm-PCR of CDR3 regions. TCRdb re-derived calls from the multiplex PCR reads in MiXCR, one entry per CDR3 protein. The sample includes under 800,000 distinct CDR3 sequences, under 20% seen only once; the top ten take about 18%. The CDR3 is 11 amino acids. Trimming removed 7 bases from V and 6 bases from J, with 8 bases in between. Comment on this clonotype: Its target is not known.

These same data were also listed under a study on T cells in Graves' hyperthyroidism and ophthalmopathy. Per that study: Graves' hyperthyroidism was deemed stable absent ophthalmopathy progression within 18 months. Ophthalmopathy onset followed model prediction by a median around six months.

Sample: peripheral blood mononuclear cells (PBMCs), taken at new diagnosis, from a patient treated with antithyroid drugs. This chain connects TRBV12-3 or TRBV12-4 to TRBJ2-3; D is uncertain. The receptor was derived from a woman between 25 and 40 years old with Graves disease. CDR3 DNA: TGTGCCAGCACCTTGGGGGATACGCAGTATTTT. Protein product: CASTLGDTQYF.